The subject of this entry is one T cell receptor (beta chain). Its matching antigen is unknown. The sample originates from a study of cytomegalovirus exposure and HLA in healthy donors. Here immunoSEQ multiplex PCR was the method, and the copy in TCRdb shows in-frame clones only, minus some. Of 120,000 to 150,000 clones listed, 70% to 90% were seen once; the top ten hold around 3.2%. The study's findings and limits: In the approximately 120 validation repertoires, a later analysis found that first-cohort TCR clusters tended to co-occur. According to reports, the classifier identified cytomegalovirus status with high specificity and sensitivity.

Sequences were obtained from PBMCs. This clonotype originated in a woman between 18 and 30 years old in good health and CMV-seropositive.

This CDR3 is CASSPSAPTGGTDTQYF. For the CDR3, the DNA is TGTGCCAGCTCACCTAGCGCTCCGACGGGGGGCACAGATACGCAGTATTTT. The chain is built from TRBV18 and TRBJ2-3, with D perhaps matching TRBD2 (6 bases). Germline loops: CDR1 KGHSH, CDR2 LQKENI. This CDR3 comprises 17 residues. V lost 3 bases to trimming and J lost 1 base, with 17 bases between them. The full variable domain, rest sourced from reference TRBV18 and TRBJ2-3, is NAGVMQNPRHLVRRRGQEARLRCSPMKGHSHVYWYRQLPEEGLKFMVYLQKENIIDESGMPKERFSAEFPKEGPSILRIQQVVRGDSAAYFCASSPSAPTGGTDTQYFGPGTRLTVL.